This TCR beta chain stems from a study of T cell repertoires in cytomegalovirus infection. V trimming: 8 bases; J trimming: 3 bases; junction bases outside the gene matches: 9. This CDR3 spans 14 amino acids. Germline CDR1 MDHEN, CDR2 SYDVKM. TCRdb passed the reads through MiXCR, listing each CDR3 protein once. Of under 300,000 distinct CDR3 sequences listed, 10% to 15% are singletons. This rearrangement joins TRBV28 to TRBJ2-5, with TRBD1 identical over 7 bases. This clonotype was obtained from a human donor in good health (CMV status not recorded). Some clones in this sample may be carry-over from other donors' samples. The sequenced sample consisted of PBMCs. CDR3 in amino acids: CASVQTGREETQYF. CDR3 nucleotides: TGTGCCAGCGTACAGACAGGGCGAGAAGAGACCCAGTACTTC.